Listed below are T cell receptor beta chains from one sample, sequenced in a study of a mutant IDH1 vaccine in newly diagnosed glioma. The protocol was immunoSEQ multiplex PCR, while the TCRdb copy is restricted to in-frame clones and leaves out a portion. The table lists around 56,000 clones, roughly three quarters of them singletons. These TCRs are of unknown antigen specificity. Sample: PBMCs, taken from a glioma patient whose treatment included an IDH1 peptide vaccine. The origin of the receptors is a woman in her 40s with glioma. Some clones in this sample may be carry-over from other donors' samples. Each CDR3 is given with its conserved first and last residue. A D gene is named only where the DNA matches it firmly. Clone size, where shown, is once, few, many, or a class for clones that have expanded.

>TRBJ2-5|TRBD1|-|TRBV5-6
CASSLGQGVTQYF
TGTGCCAGCAGCTTAGGGCAGGGGGTTACCCAGTACTTC
>TRBJ2-7|-|-|TRBV30
CAWSVKLGQGSYEQYF
TGTGCCTGGAGTGTAAAATTAGGGCAGGGCTCCTACGAGCAGTACTTC
>TRBJ2-1|-|-|TRBV18
CASSPTGYNEQFF
TGTGCCAGCTCACCCACAGGGTACAATGAGCAGTTCTTC
>TRBJ1-4|-|-|TRBV2
CASSDFRGALNEKLFF
TGTGCCAGCAGTGACTTCCGGGGGGCGCTTAATGAAAAACTGTTTTTT
>TRBJ2-3|TRBD1|-|TRBV4-1
CASSQAIDRTGPLSGTQYF
TGCGCCAGCAGCCAAGCGATCGACCGGACAGGGCCCCTCTCCGGTACGCAGTATTTT
>TRBJ1-2|TRBD1|-|TRBV2
CASSEDRGRRGYTF
TGTGCCAGCAGTGAGGACAGGGGGCGTCGGGGCTACACCTTC
>TRBJ2-7|-|-|TRBV18
CASSRVTGTADEQYF
TGTGCCAGCTCGCGGGTCACAGGGACGGCCGACGAGCAGTACTTC
>TRBJ1-4|-|-|TRBV5-4
CASSSRGTGEKLFF
TGTGCCAGCAGCTCCCGGGGGACGGGTGAAAAACTGTTTTTT
>TRBJ2-3|-|-|TRBV11-2
CASSFRKLADTQYF
TGTGCCAGCAGCTTCAGGAAATTGGCAGATACGCAGTATTTT
>TRBJ1-1|-|few|TRBV7-9
CASSLNGLTEAFF
TGTGCCAGCAGCTTGAACGGTCTCACTGAAGCTTTCTTT
>TRBJ1-6|-|-|TRBV6-1
CASSVTRGNSPLHF
TGTGCCAGCAGTGTTACCAGGGGTAATTCACCCCTCCACTTT
>TRBJ2-1|-|-|TRBV19
CASSFNNEQFF
TGTGCCAGTAGTTTCAACAATGAGCAGTTCTTC
>TRBJ2-7|TRBD1|-|TRBV7-9
CAIWTGSEQYF
TGTGCCATCTGGACAGGGAGCGAGCAGTACTTC
>TRBJ2-5|TRBD2|-|TRBV9
CASSVGGLARFQETQYF
TGTGCCAGCAGCGTAGGGGGACTAGCGAGATTCCAAGAGACCCAGTACTTC